This is a list of T cell receptor beta chains from one sample in a study of T cell repertoires in cytomegalovirus infection. One entry per CDR3 protein results from TCRdb running MiXCR on the reads. The repertoire consists of around 300,000 distinct CDR3 sequences, with around 20% occurring once and the leading ten covering under 25%. These receptors have no known antigen. The material was cultured PBMCs, obtained from culture after CMV antigen stimulation. These receptors were collected from a human donor in good health (CMV status not recorded). Some clones in this sample may be carry-over from other donors' samples. The CDR3 runs from the conserved cysteine through the conserved F or W. The D gene is left open where the match is weak. The size entry is marked missing in some rows and otherwise reads once, few, many or a size class.

j_gene,abundance,d_gene,v_gene,CDR3aa,CDR3nt
TRBJ2-7,few,TRBD2,TRBV11-2,CASSTGTSGSIYEQYF,TGTGCCAGCAGCACCGGGACTAGCGGGAGTATATACGAGCAGTACTTC
TRBJ2-3,-,TRBD2,TRBV28,CASLTSGGADTQYF,TGTGCCAGCCTGACTAGCGGTGGCGCAGATACGCAGTATTTT
TRBJ2-5,few,TRBD2,TRBV10-3,CAISEFLAGNQETQYF,TGTGCCATCAGTGAGTTCCTAGCGGGAAACCAAGAGACCCAGTACTTC
TRBJ1-5,-,TRBD1,TRBV10-3,CAISDGGTGGNQPQHF,TGTGCCATCAGTGACGGTGGGACAGGGGGCAATCAGCCCCAGCATTTT
TRBJ1-2,-,-,TRBV29-1,CSVATDYGYTF,TGCAGCGTTGCTACAGACTATGGCTACACCTTC
TRBJ2-2,-,TRBD2,TRBV6-6,CASSKPGTTFLNTGELFF,TGTGCCAGCAGTAAACCCGGGACTACCTTCCTTAACACCGGGGAGCTGTTTTTT
TRBJ2-7,-,-,TRBV9,CASSVAAGSHEQYF,TGTGCCAGCAGCGTAGCTGCCGGGTCCCACGAGCAGTACTTC
TRBJ2-7,-,-,TRBV6-5,CASSRDISYEQYF,TGTGCCAGCAGTCGGGACATATCCTACGAGCAGTACTTC
TRBJ1-3,many,-,TRBV7-2,CASSLQRNTIYF,TGTGCCAGCAGCCTCCAACGAAACACCATATATTTT
TRBJ2-1,-,-,TRBV7-2,CASSFRSPGEQFF,TGTGCCAGCAGCTTCCGCAGCCCCGGAGAGCAGTTCTTC
TRBJ1-3,few,-,TRBV30,CAWSVGRSSGNTIYF,TGTGCCTGGAGTGTAGGCCGGAGCTCTGGAAACACCATATATTTT
TRBJ2-1,-,TRBD1,TRBV2,CASSEGRLDRGYEQFF,TGTGCCAGCAGTGAAGGCCGGCTAGACAGGGGATATGAGCAGTTCTTC
TRBJ2-5,-,-,TRBV18,CASSPRNAETQYF,TGTGCCAGCTCACCCCGGAATGCGGAGACCCAGTACTTC
TRBJ1-5,many,-,TRBV7-2,CASSSQYSNQPQHF,TGTGCCAGCAGCTCTCAGTATAGCAATCAGCCCCAGCATTTT
TRBJ1-6,many,-,TRBV7-2,CASSLRGNSPLHF,TGTGCCAGCAGCTTACGTGGTAATTCACCCCTCCACTTT
TRBJ2-6,-,TRBD2,TRBV5-1,CASSLGLAGVAGANVLTF,TGCGCCAGCAGCTTGGGACTAGCGGGAGTTGCTGGGGCCAACGTCCTGACTTTC
TRBJ1-5,-,-,TRBV6-5,CASSWDGDRNQPQHF,TGTGCCAGCAGTTGGGACGGTGACCGCAATCAGCCCCAGCATTTT
TRBJ2-5,-,TRBD1,TRBV7-2,CASSLDRGREETQYF,TGTGCCAGCAGCTTAGACAGGGGGCGAGAAGAGACCCAGTACTTC
TRBJ2-3,many,-,TRBV7-2,CASSSPIWRASTDTQYF,TGTGCCAGCAGTTCCCCGATCTGGAGGGCCAGCACAGATACGCAGTATTTT
TRBJ1-6,many,-,TRBV12-3/TRBV12-4,CASSSFRGDSPLHF,TGTGCCAGCAGTTCTTTCCGCGGTGATTCACCCCTCCACTTT